The 4 T cell receptor beta chains listed next were all sequenced from one sample in a study of T cell changes during pregnancy in multiple sclerosis. Assay: immunoSEQ multiplex PCR; the TCRdb copy retains only in-frame clones and omits some. Of tens of thousands of clones in the sample, approximately 92% are singletons; the top ten hold around 0.9%. The specimen was peripheral blood, collected after pregnancy. Every receptor here comes from a female donor with multiple sclerosis, enrolled in a pregnancy study.

The rearrangement joins TRBV6-6 to TRBJ2-5, with TRBD2 identical over 7 bases. V was pared by 1 base and J by 1 base, with 3 bases of the junction left unmatched. There are 15 residues in the CDR3. CDR1 is MNHNY and CDR2 is SVGAGI in the germline V gene (reference sequence). Here the CDR3 reads CASSYWRGSQETQYF. The CDR3 region has the DNA TGTGCCAGCAGTTACTGGCGGGGGTCCCAAGAGACCCAGTACTTC.

The chain carries TRBV7-3 and TRBJ2-1; D not resolved. CDR1 and CDR2 (germline): SGHTA, FQGTGA. The CDR3 sequence is 15 residues long. Trimming shortened V by 2 bases and J by 0 bases, and 8 bases separated the two germline ends. The CDR3 is CASSLSHSSYNEQFF. Here the CDR3 DNA reads TGTGCCAGCAGCTTATCCCATAGCTCCTACAATGAGCAGTTCTTC.

The V call is TRBV6-5, the J call TRBJ2-5; 10 nucleotides agree with TRBD1. Trimming at V came to 2 bases and at J to 5 bases, leaving 5 bases not matched to a gene. The CDR3 sequence is 15 residues long. Germline V gene data show CDR1 as MNHEY and CDR2 as SVGAGI. Here the CDR3 reads CASSYGTGARETQYF. CDR3 DNA: TGTGCCAGCAGTTACGGGACAGGGGCTCGGGAGACCCAGTACTTC.

This clone was seen a handful of times. The rearrangement links TRBV7-8 to TRBJ2-3, with a weak D call TRBD2 (6 bases). This CDR3 contains 13 residues. V was cut by 4 bases and J by 5 bases, with 10 bases left in between. Germline CDR1 and CDR2: SGHVS and FQNEAQ. The CDR3 DNA follows: TGTGCCAGCAGCTCCATGCGGGGAGATACGCAGTATTTT. It yields the protein CASSSMRGDTQYF.